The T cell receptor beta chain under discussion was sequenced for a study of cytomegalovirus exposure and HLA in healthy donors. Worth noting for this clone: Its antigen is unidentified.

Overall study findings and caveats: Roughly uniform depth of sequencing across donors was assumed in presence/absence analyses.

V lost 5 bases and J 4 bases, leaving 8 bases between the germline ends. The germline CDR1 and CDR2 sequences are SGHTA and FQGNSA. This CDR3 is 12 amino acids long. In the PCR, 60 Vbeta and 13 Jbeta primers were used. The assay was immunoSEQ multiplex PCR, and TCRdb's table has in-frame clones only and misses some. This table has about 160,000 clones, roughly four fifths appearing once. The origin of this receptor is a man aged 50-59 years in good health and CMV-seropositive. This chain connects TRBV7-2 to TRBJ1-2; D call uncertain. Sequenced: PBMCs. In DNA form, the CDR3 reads TGTGCCAGCAGCGCCTTAGTCTATGGCTACACCTTC. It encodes CASSALVYGYTF.